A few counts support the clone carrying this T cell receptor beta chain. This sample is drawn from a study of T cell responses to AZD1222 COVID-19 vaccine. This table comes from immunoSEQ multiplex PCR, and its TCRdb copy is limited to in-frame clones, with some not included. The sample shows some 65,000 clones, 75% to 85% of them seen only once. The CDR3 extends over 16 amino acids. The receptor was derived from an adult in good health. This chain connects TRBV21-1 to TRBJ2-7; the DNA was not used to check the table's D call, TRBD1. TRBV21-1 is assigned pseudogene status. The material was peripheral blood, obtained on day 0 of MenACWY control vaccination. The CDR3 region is CASSKAPHREPYEQYF. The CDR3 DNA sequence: TGTGCCAGCAGCAAAGCCCCCCACAGGGAACCCTACGAGCAGTACTTC.